This T cell receptor (beta chain) derives from a study of blood T cells in healthy people across ages. Across the whole study: Template-switching capture recovered about one barcoded beta molecule per two T cells. Overall study results and limits: It was held that the diversity estimates obtained from one million T cells were underestimates.

Trimming took 3 bases from V and 2 from J, leaving 10 bases between them. Germline V gene lookup returns CDR1 SGHNT and CDR2 YENEEA. This CDR3 region has 14 residues. This clonotype was seen a handful of times. Its antigen is not known. The donors, healthy Caucasians from Russia, were aged roughly 6 to 90. Next came a second PCR, run for about 7 to 11 cycles, which used a sample-barcoded 5' primer along with a J-beta primer mix. Carrying 12 random nucleotides, a template-switch adaptor labeled each individual cDNA molecule. Each CDR3 protein is one row after TCRdb ran MiXCR on the 5' RACE reads. Altogether some 1.8 million distinct CDR3 sequences are present, roughly two fifths being singletons, with the ten largest covering under 25%.

The receptor's source is a human donor in good health. Sequenced material: blood. The chain employs TRBV11-3 and TRBJ2-5, with unresolved D. Written as DNA, the CDR3 is TGTGCCAGCAGCTTTCTCCGGTTGCAAGAGACCCAGTACTTC. Its translation is CASSFLRLQETQYF.